This TCR beta chain was sequenced during a study of T cell responses to AZD1222 COVID-19 vaccine. General study results and limits: Spike-spanning, vaccine-associated CD4 TCRs were dominant at 160-218 and 743-854. Repertoire sampling happened only post peak T cell response.

The CDR3 extends over 18 amino acids. The V and J ends lost 3 bases and 5 bases, in that order; junction bases with no gene match: 12. Germline CDR1 is GTSNPN and CDR2 is SVGIG (reference sequence). Generated by immunoSEQ multiplex PCR, the TCRdb table keeps only in-frame clones and is missing some. The table lists some 120,000 clones, about 89% of them singletons, with around 30% in the top ten. A word on this clone: Antigen unknown.

Source: peripheral blood, taken on day 0 of AZD1222 vaccination. The chain combines TRBV30 with TRBJ2-1; 14 nucleotides align to TRBD2. This TCR was sampled from an adult in good health. CDR3 region: CAWSNPGLAGEAHNEQFF. The CDR3 bases are TGTGCCTGGAGCAATCCGGGACTAGCGGGAGAGGCCCACAATGAGCAGTTCTTC.